The T cell receptor beta chain described here comes from a study of blood T cell repertoires in COVID-19. Study information: T cells, B-cell-depleted T cells, or PBMCs supplied cDNA or gDNA.

Under the authors' procedure: Amplification from reference gene primers served as the basis for estimated nucleated cell counts. The repertoire was sequenced with immunoSEQ multiplex PCR; TCRdb's copy has only in-frame clones and lacks some. V and J calls and clone size come straight from that table; D and trimming were deduced from the DNA. This table holds 120,000 or so clones, 88% found once. This CDR3 is 15 amino acids long. The ends lost 4 bases at V and 2 bases at J; junction bases unmatched: 9. The germline gives CDR1 SGHDT, CDR2 YYEEEE. The sequenced sample was peripheral blood. The V and J genes are TRBV5-6 and TRBJ2-7; 7 nucleotides match TRBD1. This TCR derives from a human donor in a cohort sampled during active COVID-19. CDR3 nucleotides: TGTGCCAGCAGCCTGGGGACAGTACCCCCCTACGAGCAGTACTTC. It specifies CASSLGTVPPYEQYF.